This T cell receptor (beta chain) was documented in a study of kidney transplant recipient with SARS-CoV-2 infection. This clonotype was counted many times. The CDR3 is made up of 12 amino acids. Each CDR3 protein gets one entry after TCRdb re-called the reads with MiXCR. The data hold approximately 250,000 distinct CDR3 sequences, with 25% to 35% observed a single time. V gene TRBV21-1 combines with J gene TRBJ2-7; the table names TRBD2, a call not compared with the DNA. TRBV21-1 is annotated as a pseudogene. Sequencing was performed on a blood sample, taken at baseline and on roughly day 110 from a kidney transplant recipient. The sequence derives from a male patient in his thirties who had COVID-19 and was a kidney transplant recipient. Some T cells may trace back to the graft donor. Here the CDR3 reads CASKPLRNEQYF. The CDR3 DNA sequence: TGTGCCAGCAAACCCCTCCGCAACGAGCAGTACTTC.